The clone carrying this T cell receptor beta chain was found many times. What it recognizes is unknown. This entry comes from a study of response to subunit inactivated influenza vaccine. Whole-study findings and limits: T cells newly recruited by each seasonal influenza vaccination are few, the authors suggested.

TCRdb re-derived calls from the RT-PCR reads in MiXCR, one entry per CDR3 protein. Here the sample spans 650,000 to 700,000 distinct CDR3 sequences, less than 20% being singletons. The source of this sequence is a middle-aged man who received an inactivated influenza vaccine. The sample consisted of PBMCs from blood, taken 11 to 12 days after vaccination.

CDR3 coding DNA: TGTGCCAGCAGCCCGACCGGGCCTCAGCCCCAGCATTTT. This gives the protein CASSPTGPQPQHF. The chain links TRBV7-2 to TRBJ1-5, with D hard to call. CDR3 size: 13 residues. The germline CDR1 and CDR2 sequences are SGHTA and FQGNSA. Between the trimmed V and J ends, which lost 5 bases and 6 bases, there was a span of 11 bases. The full variable domain, with the rest looked up from reference TRBV7-2 and TRBJ1-5, is GAGVSQSPSNKVTEKGKDVELRCDPISGHTALYWYRQSLGQGLEFLIYFQGNSAPDKSGLPSDRFSAERTGGSVSTLTIQRTQQEDSAVYLCASSPTGPQPQHFGDGTRLSIL.